This record concerns one TCR beta chain sequence. This record belongs to a study of blood T cell repertoires in COVID-19. Across the study: Samples representing acute and convalescent COVID-19 were sourced from the United States, Italy and Spain. T cells, B-cell-depleted T cells, or PBMCs supplied cDNA or gDNA.

Original processing methods: Reference gene primers were amplified, and this amplification served to estimate nucleated cell counts. Clones were read by immunoSEQ multiplex PCR, and TCRdb kept only the in-frame ones, dropping some. The V and J calls and clone size are taken from that table; D and trimming were inferred from the DNA. Here the sample spans 250,000 to 350,000 clones, 70% to 90% being singletons. The study assigned cohorts using participant-reported clinical history. The CDR3 has 12 residues. Germline V lookup: CDR1 SGHRS, CDR2 YFSETQ. V lost 3 bases and J 8 bases, leaving 11 bases between the germline ends.

The chain recombines TRBV5-1 with TRBJ1-2; D gene uncertain. The sequenced sample was PBMCs or T cells enriched from blood (not recorded which). The TCR comes from a woman younger than 45 who had recovered from COVID-19. The CDR3 bases are TGCGCCAGCAGCTCTGGCGGTGAGGGCTACACCTTC. It specifies CASSSGGEGYTF.